This T cell receptor (beta chain) appears in the sequencing data of a study of neoadjuvant nivolumab and ipilimumab in lung cancer. A remark on this clone: Antigen: not known.

Produced via immunoSEQ multiplex PCR; TCRdb's table is partial and in-frame only. Of tens of thousands of clones in the sample, nearly 85% were seen once. This CDR3 has 15 residues. V was pared by 4 bases and J by 2 bases, with 6 bases of the junction left unmatched. The germline gives CDR1 SGHDT, CDR2 YYEEEE. General observations from the study: From pretherapy to surgery, tumor richness and clonality rose with dual therapy. Pathologic regression was not significantly tied to TCR clonality. Pretherapy blood TCR richness correlated positively with resected tumor richness.

The TCR comes from an adult with non-small cell lung cancer. The sequenced sample was tumor tissue, obtained after neoadjuvant nivolumab, alone or with ipilimumab, at or shortly before surgery. The V call is TRBV5-6, the J call TRBJ1-5; 7 nucleotides align to TRBD1. The CDR3 is CASSSITGGNQPQHF. The DNA for the CDR3 is TGTGCCAGCAGCAGTATTACAGGGGGCAATCAGCCCCAGCATTTT.